This is a list of T cell receptor beta chains from one sample in a study of shared clonotypes between healthy human individuals. TCRdb's copy holds only in-frame clones and misses some; the assay was immunoSEQ multiplex PCR. The sample yields over 700,000 clones, 72% seen once. The sequencing sample was made of memory CD4+ T cells sorted from blood. These receptors all stem from a young woman in good health. Both conserved end residues are part of each CDR3. D genes are given only for firm matches. The size entry is marked missing in some rows and otherwise reads once, few, many or a size class.

TRBV21-1	.	once	TRBJ2-3	CASRQGTDTQYF	TGTGCCAGCAGACAGGGGACAGATACGCAGTATTTT
TRBV2	.	.	TRBJ1-5	CASSLNGQPTLGPQHF	TGTGCCAGCAGTTTGAATGGACAGCCGACCCTCGGGCCCCAGCATTTT
TRBV5-1	TRBD2	.	TRBJ2-5	CASSFPGTTQETQYF	TGCGCCAGCAGCTTTCCTGGGACTACCCAAGAGACCCAGTACTTC
TRBV11-1	.	.	TRBJ2-5	CASSLVIQETQYF	TGTGCCAGCAGCTTAGTGATCCAAGAGACCCAGTACTTC
TRBV18	TRBD1	.	TRBJ1-2	CASSPIPGSRGNYGYTF	TGTGCCAGCTCACCAATTCCGGGGAGCAGGGGGAACTATGGCTACACCTTC
TRBV27	.	once	TRBJ2-2	CASSLHRTVSPTGELFF	TGTGCCAGCAGTCTCCACCGGACAGTAAGTCCCACCGGGGAGCTGTTTTTT
TRBV7-9	.	once	TRBJ1-1	CASNQAPTTEAFF	TGTGCCAGCAACCAGGCCCCGACCACTGAAGCTTTCTTT
TRBV18	.	.	TRBJ2-6	CATQTGNSGGANVLTF	TGTGCCACGCAAACAGGGAACTCCGGAGGGGCCAACGTCCTGACTTTC
TRBV5-1	TRBD2	once	TRBJ2-1	CASSYGTSGNEQFF	TGCGCCAGCAGCTATGGGACTAGCGGCAATGAGCAGTTCTTC
TRBV19	TRBD1	.	TRBJ1-1	CASSTTGTANTEAFF	TGTGCCAGTAGTACTACGGGGACAGCGAACACTGAAGCTTTCTTT
TRBV11-2	.	few	TRBJ1-1	CASSYAGFEAFF	TGTGCCAGCAGCTACGCGGGCTTTGAAGCTTTCTTT
TRBV18	.	.	TRBJ2-3	CASSPPVLGTQYF	TGTGCCAGCTCACCACCTGTGCTGGGAACGCAGTATTTT
TRBV21-1	.	many	TRBJ2-7	CARAVAQSSYEQYF	TGTGCCAGAGCCGTGGCCCAGAGCTCCTACGAGCAGTACTTC
TRBV5-1	TRBD2	.	TRBJ2-5	CASSLQLAEETQYF	TGCGCCAGCAGCCTCCAACTAGCGGAAGAGACCCAGTACTTC
TRBV19	TRBD1	.	TRBJ1-1	CASRKGQGGTEAFF	TGTGCCAGTAGAAAGGGACAGGGAGGTACTGAAGCTTTCTTT
TRBV5-1	TRBD2	few	TRBJ2-1	CASSLGLADEQFF	TGCGCCAGCAGCCTCGGACTAGCGGACGAGCAGTTCTTC
TRBV7-2	TRBD2	.	TRBJ2-1	CASGKREINEQFF	TGTGCCAGCGGCAAGCGGGAGATAAATGAGCAGTTCTTC
TRBV6-5	TRBD2	.	TRBJ2-1	CASSAGSGSSNEQFF	TGTGCCAGCAGTGCGGGGAGCGGGAGTTCCAATGAGCAGTTCTTC
TRBV28	.	.	TRBJ2-1	CASRAMWVNEQFF	TGTGCCAGCAGAGCTATGTGGGTTAATGAGCAGTTCTTC
TRBV7-2	TRBD2	.	TRBJ2-2	CASSSQSGRASGELFF	TGTGCCAGCAGCTCCCAAAGCGGGAGGGCTTCCGGGGAGCTGTTTTTT
TRBV19	TRBD1	.	TRBJ2-1	CASSIDTGTGGYNEQFF	TGTGCCAGTAGTATTGATACCGGGACAGGGGGTTACAATGAGCAGTTCTTC
TRBV19	.	.	TRBJ2-1	CASSISGVQGTHNEQFF	TGTGCCAGTAGTATAAGTGGTGTTCAGGGTACCCACAATGAGCAGTTCTTC